The 25 T cell receptor beta chains listed next were all sequenced from one sample in a study of cytomegalovirus exposure and HLA in healthy donors. The PCR was carried out with 60 Vbeta primers and 13 Jbeta primers. Generated by immunoSEQ multiplex PCR, the TCRdb table keeps only in-frame clones and is missing some. The table includes 120,000 or so clones, roughly 80% detected once. Input material: PBMCs. The source is a woman in her forties in good health and CMV-seropositive.

This clone was recorded only once. V usage is TRBV5-4 and J usage is TRBJ2-5; D possibly corresponds to TRBD2 (5 bases). Trimming pared 0 bases from V and 3 bases from J, leaving 6 bases between. The CDR3 contains 13 residues. Per germline, CDR1 SGHNT and CDR2 YYREEE (reference sequence). In DNA form, the CDR3 reads TGTGCCAGCAGCTTGGACGGGAAAGAGACCCAGTACTTC. Protein product: CASSLDGKETQYF.

J is TRBJ1-4 and V is TRBV7-9, with 9 bases lining up with TRBD1. Germline CDR1 reads SEHNR; CDR2 reads FQNEAQ (reference sequence). Trimming took 5 bases from V and 8 from J; bases not matched to a gene: 9. The CDR3 runs 15 residues. The CDR3 coding sequence is TGTGCCAGCAGCGACACGGGGACAGGGACCGAAAAACTGTTTTTT. Translating gives CASSDTGTGTEKLFF.

This CDR3 reads CASSLDPGTEAFF. The CDR3 DNA reads as TGTGCCAGCAGCTTAGATCCCGGTACTGAAGCTTTCTTT. V gene TRBV11-3 combines with J gene TRBJ1-1; D gene ambiguous. The CDR3 is 13 residues long. The V gene lost 0 bases and the J gene lost 5 bases, with 7 bases spanning the gap. The V gene's germline CDR1 is SGHNT and CDR2 YENEEA.

The chain combines TRBV2 with TRBJ2-7, with 10 nucleotides matching TRBD2. Germline V CDR1 and CDR2: SNHLY, FYNNEI. The CDR3 has 14 residues. V lost 5 bases to trimming and J lost 6 bases; unmatched junction nucleotides: 7. The CDR3 DNA reads as TGTGCCAGCAGTAGAGCGGGAGGGCCCCGCGAGCAGTACTTC. As protein: CASSRAGGPREQYF.

The rearrangement links TRBV9 to TRBJ2-7; D perhaps matches TRBD1 (5 bases). This CDR3 comprises 16 residues. V lost 0 bases and J 0 bases, leaving 13 bases between the germline ends. Germline lookup yields CDR1 SGDLS and CDR2 YYNGEE. In DNA form, the CDR3 reads TGTGCCAGCAGCGTAGCCTCCAGGGCTAGCTCCTACGAGCAGTACTTC. This translates into CASSVASRASSYEQYF.

The V gene is TRBV6-1, the J gene TRBJ2-4; a possible D gene is TRBD1 (6 bases). V lost 6 bases, J lost 1 base, and 13 bases lay in between. This CDR3 spans 15 amino acids. Looked up from germline, CDR1 is MNHNS and CDR2 is SASEGT. DNA of the CDR3: TGTGCCAGCAGCCTGATGGGGGCTGCCAAAAACATTCAGTACTTC. The encoded protein is CASSLMGAAKNIQYF.

The chain carries TRBV5-4 and TRBJ2-3; 10 nucleotides agree with TRBD1. With 1 base clipped from V and 4 bases from J, the junction kept 9 bases outside the gene matches. The CDR3 length is 17 residues. CDR1 SGHNT and CDR2 YYREEE come from the germline V gene (reference sequence). In DNA, the CDR3 is TGTGCCAGCAGCTTGCGACAGGGGGCCCTTGGGGCAGATACGCAGTATTTT. The encoded protein is CASSLRQGALGADTQYF.

This rearrangement joins TRBV6-5 to TRBJ1-4; a weak D match, TRBD1 (5 bases). Per the germline V gene, CDR1 is MNHEY and CDR2 is SVGAGI. The CDR3 covers 14 residues. With 4 bases removed from V and 7 bases from J, the gap between germline ends came to 13 bases. The CDR3 coding sequence is TGTGCCAGCAGTTCCGACAGTTGGGGTGAAAAACTGTTTTTT. This encodes CASSSDSWGEKLFF.

Only a few counts were recorded for this clone. The chain links TRBV15 to TRBJ1-2; D is undetermined. Deletions cut 0 bases from V and 2 bases from J, with 10 bases between. The CDR3 has 15 amino acids. Germline V gives CDR1 LNHNV, CDR2 YYDKDF (reference sequence). CDR3 coding DNA: TGTGCCACCAGCAGAGATTATTTAGCAAACTATGGCTACACCTTC. Translated, it gives CATSRDYLANYGYTF.

On this clone itself: The junction departs from the called germline gene at one end, perhaps through a read error. The chain links TRBV7-7 to TRBJ2-5; TRBD2 agrees at 10 bases. There are 15 residues in the CDR3. Germline V gene sequence: CDR1 SSHAT, CDR2 FNYEAQ (reference sequence). For the CDR3, the DNA is TGTGCTAGCAGCCCTAGCGGGGGCCTTCCAGAGACCCAGTACTTC. Protein sequence: CASSPSGGLPETQYF.

This clone was recorded only once. The chain uses TRBV4-1 and TRBJ1-5, with a tentative D call TRBD1 (6 bases). This CDR3 region has 15 residues. The germline CDR1 and CDR2 sequences are MGHRA and YSYEKL. V was cut by 5 bases and J by 0 bases, with 11 bases left in between. The CDR3 here is CASSLRQASNQPQHF. The CDR3 nucleotides are TGCGCCAGCAGCTTACGACAGGCTAGCAATCAGCCCCAGCATTTT.

V is TRBV29-1 and J is TRBJ1-5; 12 bases align to TRBD1. Germline assignment: CDR1 SQVTM and CDR2 ANQGSEA. This CDR3 is built from 15 residues. V lost 7 bases and J lost 3; bases outside the gene matches: 7. This CDR3 reads CSAREGQGANQPQHF. Here the CDR3 DNA reads TGCAGCGCAAGAGAGGGACAGGGGGCCAATCAGCCCCAGCATTTT.

This clone has only a few counts. The CDR3 spells CASSLGTGQPQHF. CDR3 in DNA: TGTGCCAGCAGCTTAGGGACAGGCCAGCCCCAGCATTTT. This chain connects TRBV7-6 to TRBJ1-5; TRBD1 agrees at 7 bases. After removal of 1 base from V and 7 bases from J, the junction contained 1 base not matched to a gene. This CDR3 region has 13 residues. CDR1 is SGHVS and CDR2 is FNYEAQ in the germline V gene.

The chain carries TRBV19 and TRBJ2-1; 10 positions match TRBD2. The CDR3 length is 17 residues. The germline V gene has CDR1 LNHDA and CDR2 SQIVND (reference sequence). The V segment lost 4 bases and the J segment 1 base; nucleotides outside the gene matches: 7. CDR3 in amino acids: CASSRTSGDPSYNEQFF. DNA for the CDR3: TGTGCCAGTAGTAGGACTAGCGGTGACCCTTCCTACAATGAGCAGTTCTTC.

As DNA, the CDR3 is TGTGCCAGCAGCTTAGCTACGGGGGGCTGGGGGCAGTTCTTC. This translates into CASSLATGGWGQFF. The chain is built from TRBV7-8 and TRBJ2-1; TRBD2 is a possible D gene (7 bases). The germline V and J ends were trimmed by 0 bases and 12 bases, with 15 bases remaining between them. Looked up from germline, CDR1 is SGHVS and CDR2 is FQNEAQ. The CDR3 has 14 residues.

The V and J genes are TRBV5-1 and TRBJ2-5, with TRBD1 matching 8 bases. J gave up 5 bases and V 2 bases, and 8 bases lay outside the gene matches. CDR1 is SGHRS and CDR2 is YFSETQ in the germline V gene. The CDR3 spans 15 residues. The CDR3 region is CASSLETGGGETQYF. The DNA for the CDR3 is TGCGCCAGCAGCTTAGAAACAGGGGGAGGTGAGACCCAGTACTTC.

As regards this clone: The same CDR3 can be traced to other DNA sequences in this sample. The rearrangement uses TRBV29-1 and TRBJ2-7; no definite D call. Germline CDR1 and CDR2: SQVTM and ANQGSEA. The germline V and J ends were trimmed by 4 bases and 2 bases, with 9 bases remaining between them. This CDR3 has 12 amino acids. CDR3 residues: CSVGGGTYEQYF. The CDR3 DNA reads as TGCAGCGTTGGAGGTGGAACCTACGAGCAGTACTTC.

This clone occurred once. V and J are TRBV6-4 and TRBJ2-7, with no clear D. This CDR3 spans 14 amino acids. Germline V lookup: CDR1 MRHNA, CDR2 SNTAGT. V was pared by 0 bases and J by 7 bases, with 13 bases between. DNA of the CDR3: TGTGCCAGCAGTGACTCGAGGCCGGCCGGGGAGCAGTACTTC. Amino acids: CASSDSRPAGEQYF.

This chain uses TRBV27 with TRBJ2-3; 14 positions match TRBD2. The CDR3 length is 19 residues. Germline V gene data show CDR1 as MNHEY and CDR2 as SMNVEV (reference sequence). The junction had 12 bases not matched to a gene; V was cut back by 7 bases and J by 0 bases. CDR3 nucleotide sequence: TGTGCCAGCACCCGATTGACTAGCGGGAGGGCGGGGAGCACAGATACGCAGTATTTT. Translation gives CASTRLTSGRAGSTDTQYF.

The V call is TRBV27, the J call TRBJ2-3, with 14 bases fitting TRBD2. Germline loops: CDR1 MNHEY, CDR2 SMNVEV (reference sequence). J gave up 5 bases and V 4 bases, and 17 bases lay outside the gene matches. This CDR3 is 20 amino acids long. In nucleotides, the CDR3 is TGTGCCAGCAGTTCGCCTTCAGGACTAGCGGGAGGCCTCAGGATAGATACGCAGTATTTT. Translated, it gives CASSSPSGLAGGLRIDTQYF.

The V call is TRBV6-5, the J call TRBJ1-5; D call uncertain. Trimming cost V 6 bases and J 4 bases, with 10 bases left between them. CDR1 MNHEY and CDR2 SVGAGI come from the germline V gene. This CDR3 is 13 amino acids long. The CDR3 loop is CASRLDGNQPQHF. The CDR3 region has the DNA TGTGCCAGCAGACTTGACGGGAATCAGCCCCAGCATTTT.

This clone was counted a few times. V is TRBV9 and J is TRBJ2-7; 8 positions match TRBD2. This CDR3 region has 16 residues. CDR1 is SGDLS, CDR2 YYNGEE, per germline. Trimming at V came to 4 bases and at J to 0 bases, leaving 9 bases not matched to a gene. This CDR3 reads CASSQASGGGSYEQYF. The CDR3 nucleotides are TGTGCCAGCAGCCAAGCCAGCGGGGGAGGCTCCTACGAGCAGTACTTC.

The chain joins TRBV15 to TRBJ2-1, with D perhaps matching TRBD2 (5 bases). The CDR3 covers 13 residues. The germline V gene encodes CDR1 LNHNV and CDR2 YYDKDF (reference sequence). V dropped 1 base and J dropped 6 bases, with 7 bases sitting between them. The CDR3 DNA reads TGTGCCACCAGCAGAGGAGGGCCCAATGAGCAGTTCTTC. This translates into CATSRGGPNEQFF.

This clone came up a few times. The gene calls are TRBV30 and TRBJ1-6; a weak D match, TRBD1 (6 bases). The germline CDR1 and CDR2 sequences are GTSNPN and SVGIG (reference sequence). V shed 5 bases and J shed 7 bases, with 21 bases lying between them. The CDR3 extends over 16 amino acids. CDR3 DNA: TGTGCCTGGTGTACGGGGGGCGCGGGGATAAATTCACCCCTCCACTTT. Translating it yields CAWCTGGAGINSPLHF.

The chain combines TRBV5-4 with TRBJ2-7; TRBD1 matches at 8 bases. Germline values: CDR1 SGHNT, CDR2 YYREEE (reference sequence). This CDR3 contains 16 residues. V was pared by 3 bases and J by 6 bases, with 14 bases of the junction left unmatched. CDR3 region: CASSSYSGGQVAEQYF. The CDR3 DNA is TGTGCCAGCAGCTCATACTCAGGGGGCCAGGTGGCCGAGCAGTACTTC.